These 4 T cell receptor beta chains originate from one sample sequenced in a study of blood T cell repertoires in COVID-19. The method was immunoSEQ multiplex PCR; TCRdb's version includes in-frame clones alone and lacks a portion of them. The sample records some 260,000 clones, 75% to 95% being singletons. Sequencing was done on a sample of PBMCs or T cells enriched from blood (not recorded which). All receptors derive from a woman under 30 who had recovered from COVID-19.

The chain is built from TRBV11-3 and TRBJ2-1; 7 bases align to TRBD2. The V gene's germline CDR1 is SGHNT and CDR2 YENEEA. The V and J ends lost 5 bases and 8 bases, in that order; junction bases with no gene match: 12. The CDR3 extends over 15 amino acids. CDR3 protein: CASSPMGGGAHEQFF. In DNA form, the CDR3 reads TGTGCCAGCAGCCCCATGGGGGGAGGGGCGCATGAGCAGTTCTTC.

This clone was picked up a small number of times. The chain has TRBV2 and TRBJ2-2; D is undetermined. The CDR3 totals 11 residues. CDR1 and CDR2 (germline): SNHLY, FYNNEI. The V end was cut by 6 bases, the J end by 5 bases, with 4 bases between. The CDR3 protein is CASSVTGELFF. The CDR3 DNA sequence: TGTGCCAGCAGCGTAACCGGGGAGCTGTTTTTT.

This clone was found a few times. The chain has TRBV30 and TRBJ2-7; 7 bases map to TRBD1. This CDR3 has 17 amino acids. Germline V gene data show CDR1 as GTSNPN and CDR2 as SVGIG (reference sequence). J was trimmed by 0 bases and V by 1 base; bases with no gene match: 12. The chain's CDR3 is CAWSAGTEYESSYEQYF. DNA for the CDR3: TGTGCCTGGAGTGCCGGGACAGAATACGAGTCCTCCTACGAGCAGTACTTC.

The chain has TRBV2 and TRBJ1-5; D gene uncertain. The CDR3 spans 15 residues. The germline V gene encodes CDR1 SNHLY and CDR2 FYNNEI. Deletions cut 3 bases from V and 1 base from J, with 10 bases between. CDR3 nucleotides: TGTGCCAGCAGTGAGGCCCACAGCAGCAATCAGCCCCAGCATTTT. Amino acid sequence: CASSEAHSSNQPQHF.